This is a list of T cell receptor beta chains from one sample in a study of early T cells in non-severe SARS-CoV-2 infection. From the 5' RACE reads, TCRdb called clonotypes with MiXCR, one entry per CDR3 protein. Of some 40,000 distinct CDR3 sequences listed, 4.5% to 5% are singletons. Sequencing was carried out using whole blood. The source of these receptors is an adult who was a healthcare worker with PCR-confirmed SARS-CoV-2 infection or an uninfected control (not recorded which). CDR3s include the opening cysteine and the closing phenylalanine or tryptophan. Each record gives: V gene, clone size, J gene, D gene, CDR3 DNA, CDR3 protein. A D gene is named only where the DNA matches it firmly. Some rows have no size entry. The others give once, few or many, or a class for an expanded clone.

>TRBV11-3|-|TRBJ2-2|-
TGTGCCAGCAGCTTAGTAGACCACGGGGAGCTGTTTTTT
CASSLVDHGELFF
>TRBV10-1|many|TRBJ2-1|-
TGCGCCAGCAGCCGTGGACAGTTTGATGAGCAGTTCTTC
CASSRGQFDEQFF
>TRBV5-1|-|TRBJ2-5|-
TGCGCCAGCAGCTTCCAGGGCCAAGAGACCCAGTACTTC
CASSFQGQETQYF
>TRBV12-3/TRBV12-4|-|TRBJ2-2|TRBD1
TGTGCCAGCAGTCCTAGCCCGACAGGGGTGATAGCCGGGGAGCTGTTTTTT
CASSPSPTGVIAGELFF
>TRBV28|many|TRBJ1-2|-
TGTGCCAGCAGTTTTATAGCTGGCTACACCTTC
CASSFIAGYTF
>TRBV9|few|TRBJ2-2|-
TGTGCCAGCAGCGTACAGAACACCGGGGAGCTGTTTTTT
CASSVQNTGELFF
>TRBV5-1|-|TRBJ2-7|-
TGCGCCAGCAGCTCCTCCGGGACCGTCTACGAGCAGTACTTC
CASSSSGTVYEQYF
>TRBV28|many|TRBJ1-6|-
TGTGCCAGCAGTCCCAGAACCGTCGGACCGCGCCTCCACTTT
CASSPRTVGPRLHF
>TRBV3-1|once|TRBJ2-7|TRBD2
TGTGCCAGCAGCCAATGGGGCGGGGGGACCTCCTACGAGCAGTACTTC
CASSQWGGGTSYEQYF
>TRBV27|few|TRBJ1-5|-
TGTGCCAGCAGTACACAGGGTGTAGATCAGCCCCAGCATTTT
CASSTQGVDQPQHF
>TRBV5-1|few|TRBJ2-5|TRBD1
TGCGCCAGCAGCGCAGGGACAGCCGAAGGGGAGACCCAGTACTTC
CASSAGTAEGETQYF
>TRBV30|-|TRBJ1-2|-
TGTGCCTGCAAGTACTATGGCTACACCTTC
CACKYYGYTF
>TRBV20-1|many|TRBJ1-5|-
TGCAGTGCTAGAGATGCGACAGCTTATAGCAATCAGCCCCAGCATTTT
CSARDATAYSNQPQHF
>TRBV5-6|-|TRBJ1-4|-
TGTGCCAGCAGTCCCCGGGACATCACAAAACTGTTTTTT
CASSPRDITKLFF
>TRBV27|many|TRBJ2-7|-
TGTGCCAGCAGTCGCTCTCGCCCAGGACAGTTTCTGAACGAGCAGTACTTC
CASSRSRPGQFLNEQYF
>TRBV6-1|many|TRBJ1-5|-
TGTGCCAGCAGTAGGACAGCTTATAGCAATCAGCCCCAGCATTTT
CASSRTAYSNQPQHF
>TRBV7-2|many|TRBJ1-5|-
TGTGCCAGCAGCGTGACCCCCGGGCCCAATCAGCCCCAGCATTTT
CASSVTPGPNQPQHF
>TRBV20-1|few|TRBJ2-1|TRBD2
TGCAGTGCTAGAGGTTGGGGACTAGCGCGGAACAATGAGCAGTTCTTC
CSARGWGLARNNEQFF
>TRBV6-1|-|TRBJ1-1|-
TGTGCCACTACGCGTCCAGATTTGATGAACTCTGAAGCTTTCTTT
CATTRPDLMNSEAFF
>TRBV2|many|TRBJ1-1|-
TGTGCCAGCAGTGATGATAGGGGCGATGACACTGAAGCTTTCTTT
CASSDDRGDDTEAFF
>TRBV10-3|-|TRBJ2-1|TRBD2
TGTGCCATCAGTGAGGTCCCTAGCGGGGGTATGTATGAGCAGTTCTTC
CAISEVPSGGMYEQFF
>TRBV20-1|medium-sized|TRBJ2-1|-
TGCAGTGCTCGAGACGGGGGAGAGTCCAATGAGCAGTTCTTC
CSARDGGESNEQFF
>TRBV29-1|many|TRBJ2-7|TRBD2
TGCAGCGTTGGCGGCTTGGTTAGCGGGTCTTCCTACGAGCAGTACTTC
CSVGGLVSGSSYEQYF
>TRBV12-3/TRBV12-4|many|TRBJ2-7|-
TGTGCCAGCAGTTTAGGGCCCCCCGGGGTTTACGAGCAGTACTTC
CASSLGPPGVYEQYF
>TRBV19|many|TRBJ1-1|-
TGTGCCAGTAGTAAAGGTATGAACACTGAAGCTTTCTTT
CASSKGMNTEAFF
>TRBV7-9|few|TRBJ2-3|-
TGTGCCAGCAGCTTATTAATGGGCGCGGAAGATACGCAGTATTTT
CASSLLMGAEDTQYF
>TRBV15|many|TRBJ2-1|TRBD2
TGTGCCACCAGCAGAGGAATAGCAGGCGGGAGCTACAATGAGCAGTTCTTC
CATSRGIAGGSYNEQFF
>TRBV7-9|many|TRBJ1-3|-
TGTGCCAGCAGCTTAGTGGGCCCGTCCGGAAACACCATATATTTT
CASSLVGPSGNTIYF
>TRBV30|many|TRBJ2-3|-
TGTGCCTGGGCGAAGGGGTCAGATACGCAGTATTTT
CAWAKGSDTQYF
>TRBV5-8|many|TRBJ2-1|TRBD2
TGTGCCAGCAGCATAGCGGGGGGATTCTACAATGAGCAGTTCTTC
CASSIAGGFYNEQFF
>TRBV30|many|TRBJ1-6|TRBD1
TGTGCCTGGAGTGTCCAGACCGGGACAGGGGAATCACCCCTCCACTTT
CAWSVQTGTGESPLHF
>TRBV29-1|many|TRBJ2-3|TRBD2
TGCAGCGTTGGGACTAGTGGCGGGGATACGCAGTATTTT
CSVGTSGGDTQYF
>TRBV2|few|TRBJ2-7|-
TGTGCCAGCAGTGAAGCGCGGGGAAGCTCCTACGAGCAGTACTTC
CASSEARGSSYEQYF
>TRBV11-2|-|TRBJ2-7|TRBD2
TGTGCCAGCAGCTTCTCACCCGGGACTAGGGGTTACGAGCAGTACTTC
CASSFSPGTRGYEQYF
>TRBV18|many|TRBJ1-1|TRBD1
TGTGCCAGCTCACCACCTGACAGGGGGATGAGAGCTTTCTTT
CASSPPDRGMRAFF
>TRBV7-9|many|TRBJ1-6|-
TGTGCCAGCAGCCCCCCTATGGGTGGACTGGCCCTCCACTTT
CASSPPMGGLALHF
>TRBV7-9|-|TRBJ1-1|TRBD1
TGTGCCAGCAGCTTTGGACAGGGGTTGACTGAAGCTTTCTTT
CASSFGQGLTEAFF
>TRBV2|many|TRBJ2-1|TRBD2
TGTGCCAGCATGCTGCCGGGACTAGCGGGACGGAATGAGCAGTTCTTC
CASMLPGLAGRNEQFF
>TRBV2|many|TRBJ1-1|-
TGTGCCAGCAGGGGGGATCGGACTGAAGCTTTCTTT
CASRGDRTEAFF
>TRBV20-1|many|TRBJ1-1|-
TGCAGTGCTAGGGCGAGGGGTTTGAACACTGAAGCTTTCTTT
CSARARGLNTEAFF
>TRBV28|many|TRBJ2-2|-
TGTGCCAGCAGTTTATTGTTAGGGGAGCTGTTTTTT
CASSLLLGELFF
>TRBV20-1|few|TRBJ2-7|TRBD1
TGCAGTGCTATAGGACAGGTCTACGAGCAGTACTTC
CSAIGQVYEQYF
>TRBV5-4|-|TRBJ1-2|-
TGTGCCTGCAGCCCGGACAGTAACTATGGCTACACCTTC
CACSPDSNYGYTF
>TRBV7-2|few|TRBJ2-1|-
TGTGCCAGCAGCTTAGGCGGGCGGCACAATGAGCAGTTCTTC
CASSLGGRHNEQFF
>TRBV10-3|-|TRBJ2-3|TRBD2
TGTGCCATCAGTGAGTCTCCCGGACTAGCGGGAGAGGGAGGCACAGATACGCAGTATTTT
CAISESPGLAGEGGTDTQYF
>TRBV10-3|many|TRBJ2-3|-
TGTGCCATCAGTGAGGGGGCGTCTAGCACAGATACGCAGTATTTT
CAISEGASSTDTQYF
>TRBV2|-|TRBJ2-1|-
TGTGCCAGCAGGGACACTAGTTACAATGAGCAGTTCTTC
CASRDTSYNEQFF
>TRBV6-1|many|TRBJ2-2|-
TGTGCCAGCAGTGACACCCCGGGGACTAACACCGGGGAGCTGTTTTTT
CASSDTPGTNTGELFF
>TRBV1|many|TRBJ1-6|-
TGCACCAGCAGCCAAGATCGTAACAAGGAATACCCCTATAATTCACCCCTCCACTTT
CTSSQDRNKEYPYNSPLHF
>TRBV18|few|TRBJ1-5|TRBD1
TGTGCCAGCTCACCGGGACAGGGTAATCAGCCCCAGCATTTT
CASSPGQGNQPQHF
>TRBV11-2|many|TRBJ1-5|-
TGTGCCAGCAGCTTCAGGGAGGGGGATCAGCCCCAGCATTTT
CASSFREGDQPQHF